The 8 T cell receptor beta chains listed next were all sequenced from one sample in a study of PD-L1 blockade in urothelial cancer. Sequencing was performed with immunoSEQ multiplex PCR; in TCRdb, only in-frame clones are kept and a portion is missing. This sample has about 30,000 clones, with about 90% found just once. This specimen was PBMCs, taken around atezolizumab (anti-PD-L1) treatment. The receptors shown here come from a man aged 50-60 years with urothelial cancer.

The chain is built from TRBV7-9 and TRBJ2-1; TRBD2 might be the D (6 bases). Germline CDR1 SEHNR, CDR2 FQNEAQ (reference sequence). The CDR3 has 13 amino acids. V was clipped by 0 bases and J by 14 bases, with 14 bases between them. CDR3 nucleotides: TGTGCCAGCAGCTTAGCGGGGGGACTCAGGAAGTTCTTC. This codes for CASSLAGGLRKFF. The whole variable domain, remainder taken from reference TRBV7-9 and TRBJ2-1, is DTGVSQNPRHKITKRGQNVTFRCDPISEHNRLYWYRQTLGQGPEFLTYFQNEAQLEKSRLLSDRFSAERPKGSFSTLEIQRTEQGDSAMYLCASSLAGGLRKFFGPGTRLTVL.

This clone was seen once. V and J are TRBV7-2 and TRBJ1-1; 7 bases align to TRBD1. CDR3 size: 15 residues. J lost 0 bases, V lost 4 bases, and 5 bases had no gene match. The germline gives CDR1 SGHTA, CDR2 FQGNSA. The CDR3 protein is CASSSKTGLNTEAFF. The CDR3 DNA follows: TGTGCCAGCAGCTCGAAGACAGGGCTGAACACTGAAGCTTTCTTT.

The chain joins TRBV28 to TRBJ2-5, with 10 bases fitting TRBD2. This CDR3 is built from 13 residues. Per germline, CDR1 MDHEN and CDR2 SYDVKM. J gave up 9 bases and V 7 bases, and 8 bases lay outside the gene matches. The CDR3 protein is CASMSGRAHAQYF. The CDR3, as DNA: TGTGCCAGCATGAGCGGGAGGGCTCACGCCCAGTACTTC.

This chain uses TRBV27 with TRBJ2-2, with 12 bases aligning to TRBD2. The CDR3 runs to 17 residues. The germline V gene encodes CDR1 MNHEY and CDR2 SMNVEV (reference sequence). The ends lost 7 bases at V and 0 bases at J; junction bases unmatched: 6. The CDR3 DNA reads as TGTGCCAGCACCGGACTAGCGGGACTTTCGAACACCGGGGAGCTGTTTTTT. It specifies CASTGLAGLSNTGELFF.

The chain uses TRBV7-3 and TRBJ1-1, with 9 bases fitting TRBD1. CDR1 is SGHTA, CDR2 FQGTGA, per germline. The CDR3 consists of 14 residues. V shed 4 bases and J 4 bases; nucleotides not matched to a gene: 4. The CDR3 DNA is TGTGCCAGCAGCTCACAGGGGGCCGGCACTGAAGCTTTCTTT. Amino acid sequence: CASSSQGAGTEAFF. Combining the CDR3 with reference TRBV7-3 and TRBJ1-1 gives the whole variable domain GAGVSQTPSNKVTEKGKYVELRCDPISGHTALYWYRQSLGQGPEFLIYFQGTGAADDSGLPNDRFFAVRPEGSVSTLKIQRTERGDSAVYLCASSSQGAGTEAFFGQGTRLTVV.

The V call is TRBV10-3, the J call TRBJ2-2, with D maybe TRBD2 (5 bases). V was pared by 6 bases and J by 4 bases, with 12 bases between. CDR3 length: 14 amino acids. Per germline, CDR1 ENHRY and CDR2 SYGVKD. In DNA, the CDR3 is TGTGCCATCAGCGCCCCGGGATCCACCGGGGAGCTGTTTTTT. Its translation: CAISAPGSTGELFF.

This rearrangement joins TRBV14 to TRBJ1-1, with D possibly TRBD1 on 6 matching bases. Germline V gene data show CDR1 as SGHDN and CDR2 as FVKESK. This CDR3 is 13 amino acids long. V lost 5 bases and J lost 1, with 8 bases in between. This CDR3 reads CASSWGPNTEAFF. As DNA, the CDR3 is TGTGCCAGCAGCTGGGGGCCGAACACTGAAGCTTTCTTT.

J is TRBJ1-1 and V is TRBV5-1; TRBD1 is a possible D gene (6 bases). The CDR3 loop spans 14 amino acids. The V end was cut by 4 bases, the J end by 11 bases, with 21 bases between. Looked up from germline, CDR1 is SGHRS and CDR2 is YFSETQ. CDR3: CASSPNRDNLLAFF. Here the CDR3 DNA reads TGCGCCAGCAGCCCAAACCGGGACAATCTTTTGGCTTTCTTT.